These 9 T cell receptor beta chains were sequenced from one sample in a study of OX40 agonist ivuxolimab in advanced cancers. Repertoires were generated with immunoSEQ multiplex PCR, while TCRdb's copy carries only in-frame clones and drops some. This sample has 20,000 to 25,000 clones, with around 85% found just once. Sequenced material: CD4+ or CD8+ T cells sorted from blood, taken in a trial of the OX40 agonist ivuxolimab. These receptors all come from an adult with an advanced solid tumor such as melanoma, head and neck, liver or kidney cancer.

V usage is TRBV4-1 and J usage is TRBJ2-7; D uncertain. Germline V lookup: CDR1 MGHRA, CDR2 YSYEKL. The CDR3 extends over 14 amino acids. Trimming stripped 3 bases from V and 3 bases from J, with 12 bases between. CDR3 coding DNA: TGCGCCAGCAGCCATACTAACAGCGACTACGAGCAGTACTTC. It is translated as CASSHTNSDYEQYF.

The V call is TRBV7-9, the J call TRBJ1-1; 8 bases agree with TRBD1. Per germline, CDR1 SEHNR and CDR2 FQNEAQ (reference sequence). Trimming cost V 1 base and J 4 bases; bases outside gene matches: 8. The CDR3 covers 16 residues. CDR3 DNA: TGTGCCAGCAGCTTAGGACAGGGGTATATTACCACTGAAGCTTTCTTT. Translation gives CASSLGQGYITTEAFF.

This chain's CDR3 is CASSQGDLYNEQFF. CDR3 nucleotides: TGTGCCAGCAGCCAAGGGGACTTGTACAATGAGCAGTTCTTC. This chain uses TRBV4-2 with TRBJ2-1; D is perhaps TRBD2 (6 bases). Trimming cost V 1 base and J 4 bases, with 8 bases left between them. CDR3 length equals 14 residues. CDR1 LGHNA and CDR2 YNFKEQ come from the germline V gene.

CDR3 sequence reads: CASSATGQGPHEQYF. CDR3 bases: TGTGCCAGCAGTGCCACGGGACAGGGGCCCCACGAGCAGTACTTC. The chain carries TRBV28 and TRBJ2-7; TRBD1 agrees at 10 bases. V lost 5 bases and J lost 5; bases outside the gene matches: 9. The V gene's germline CDR1 is MDHEN and CDR2 SYDVKM. The length of the CDR3 is 15 residues.

The chain has TRBV6-1 and TRBJ2-7, with TRBD1 as a possible D gene (5 bases). The CDR3 is 13 residues long. Trimming shortened V by 3 bases and J by 3 bases, and 9 bases separated the two germline ends. Germline V lookup: CDR1 MNHNS, CDR2 SASEGT. The CDR3: CASSEVQGYEQYF. The DNA for the CDR3 is TGTGCCAGCAGTGAGGTGCAGGGCTACGAGCAGTACTTC.

A word on this clone: A junction end diverges from the germline sequence, so it may reflect a read error. The rearrangement uses TRBV6-1 and TRBJ2-3, with D perhaps being TRBD1 or TRBD2 (5 bases each). The CDR3 sequence is 17 residues long. CDR1 is MNHNS, CDR2 SASEGT, per germline. CDR3 coding DNA: TGTGCCAGCAGGGAAGGGGAGTGGGACCTTTTCACAGATACGCAGTATTTT. The encoded protein is CASREGEWDLFTDTQYF.

This chain connects TRBV14 to TRBJ2-7; D is undetermined. The CDR3 totals 12 residues. Trimming shortened V by 2 bases and J by 2 bases, and 4 bases separated the two germline ends. Per germline, CDR1 SGHDN and CDR2 FVKESK. The DNA for the CDR3 is TGTGCCAGCAGCCAACAGGCCTACGAGCAGTACTTC. As protein: CASSQQAYEQYF.

The chain joins TRBV7-2 to TRBJ1-1; 8 bases fit TRBD1. Unmatched junction bases numbered 3, after V lost 2 bases and J lost 7 bases. Per germline, CDR1 SGHTA and CDR2 FQGNSA. This CDR3 is 13 amino acids long. In DNA form, the CDR3 reads TGTGCCAGCAGCTTACCAGGGGGCTTTGAAGCTTTCTTT. This encodes CASSLPGGFEAFF.

The J gene is TRBJ1-4, the V gene TRBV7-9, with D perhaps TRBD1 (5 bases). Germline CDR1 reads SEHNR; CDR2 reads FQNEAQ (reference sequence). Deletions cut 6 bases from V and 4 bases from J, with 15 bases between. This CDR3 has 15 amino acids. CDR3 loop: CASRYPGTYNEKLFF. The CDR3 DNA reads TGTGCCAGCAGATACCCAGGGACCTATAATGAAAAACTGTTTTTT.